This T cell receptor (beta chain) was captured in a study of T cells in localized non-small cell lung cancer. Study findings and constraints: The highest T cell clonality was in uninvolved adjacent lung, above tumor.

Repertoires were generated with immunoSEQ multiplex PCR, while TCRdb's copy carries only in-frame clones and drops some. The sample consists of 40,000 or so clones, roughly 86% of them appearing once. Germline V gene data show CDR1 as SGHDT and CDR2 as YYEEEE. This CDR3 is built from 13 residues. Trimming cost V 6 bases and J 1 base; bases outside gene matches: 1. This clone was found a few times. Its antigen is not identified. This chain uses TRBV5-6 with TRBJ2-7; 10 bases are a match to TRBD2. This material consisted of peripheral blood, taken before any cancer treatment. The source is a man aged 35-69 years with stage I lung adenocarcinoma. The CDR3, as DNA: TGTGCCAGCAAGACTAGCGGGTCCTACGAGCAGTACTTC. As protein: CASKTSGSYEQYF.